The source of this TCR beta chain is a study of T-cell reconstitution after alpha-beta-depleted transplantation in children. The authors prepared the TCRbeta library with unique molecular identifiers. TCRdb used MiXCR to reprocess the PCR reads, holding one entry per CDR3 protein. This sample has about 200,000 distinct CDR3 sequences, with roughly 6.3% found just once. This clonotype showed up many times. The receptor was derived from a girl in the first two years of life with combined immunodeficiency, due to receive a stem cell transplant. Sequencing used PBMCs, obtained before TCRalphabeta/CD19-depleted stem cell transplant.

Written as DNA, the CDR3 is TGTGCCAGCAGCAAAAGACAGATTAATGAAAAACTGTTTTTT. Protein: CASSKRQINEKLFF. The rearrangement links TRBV21-1 to TRBJ1-4; the tabulated D call, TRBD1, remains unverified against the DNA. TRBV21-1 is designated a pseudogene. CDR3 size: 14 residues.